This T cell receptor (beta chain) was obtained from a study of regulatory T cells in long-lasting Graves disease. Study-level points and caveats: TRBV28, TRBJ1-2 and TRBJ2-5 were favored in persistent disease. Tissue studied was limited to peripheral blood, excluding thyroid tissue.

Note on this clonotype: What it binds is not known.

Per germline, CDR1 GTSNPN and CDR2 SVGIG (reference sequence). J gave up 6 bases and V 4 bases, and 5 bases lay outside the gene matches. The CDR3 totals 14 residues. Stated time point: persistent/refractory GD, antithyroid drugs over 5 years with positive TRAb. Following extraction of RNA from PBMCs, that RNA was used to make the TCR library. Through Arm-PCR of CDR3 regions and iRepertoire HTBI primers, TCR beta libraries were built. Each CDR3 protein gets one entry after TCRdb re-called the multiplex PCR reads with MiXCR. The sample consists of under 450,000 distinct CDR3 sequences, 20% to 30% of them appearing once.

The V gene is TRBV30, the J gene TRBJ2-2, with 10 positions matching TRBD2. The clonotype comes from a female donor with Graves disease. The sample was peripheral blood mononuclear cells (PBMCs), taken when the disease was refractory, from a patient treated with antithyroid drugs. DNA of the CDR3: TGTGCCTGGAACTTACTAGCGGGATCCGGGGAGCTGTTTTTT. It codes for CAWNLLAGSGELFF.